This T cell receptor (beta chain) is drawn from a study of control samples from healthy donors and cancer patients. The method was immunoSEQ multiplex PCR; TCRdb's version includes in-frame clones alone and lacks a portion of them. The sample has around 100,000 clones; roughly 90% are singletons. CDR3 length equals 17 residues. Germline CDR1 is DFQATT and CDR2 is SNEGSKA (reference sequence). Between the trimmed V and J ends, which lost 3 bases and 3 bases, there was a span of 23 bases. The sequenced sample was blood. The genes are TRBV20-1 and TRBJ1-1; perhaps TRBD1 as D (5 bases). The sequence derives from a woman aged 45-65 years in good health. Written as DNA, the CDR3 is TGCAGTGCTAGTGCTTGGGGGGATTCTTATGGTTACACTGAAGCTTTCTTT. Translating it yields CSASAWGDSYGYTEAFF.